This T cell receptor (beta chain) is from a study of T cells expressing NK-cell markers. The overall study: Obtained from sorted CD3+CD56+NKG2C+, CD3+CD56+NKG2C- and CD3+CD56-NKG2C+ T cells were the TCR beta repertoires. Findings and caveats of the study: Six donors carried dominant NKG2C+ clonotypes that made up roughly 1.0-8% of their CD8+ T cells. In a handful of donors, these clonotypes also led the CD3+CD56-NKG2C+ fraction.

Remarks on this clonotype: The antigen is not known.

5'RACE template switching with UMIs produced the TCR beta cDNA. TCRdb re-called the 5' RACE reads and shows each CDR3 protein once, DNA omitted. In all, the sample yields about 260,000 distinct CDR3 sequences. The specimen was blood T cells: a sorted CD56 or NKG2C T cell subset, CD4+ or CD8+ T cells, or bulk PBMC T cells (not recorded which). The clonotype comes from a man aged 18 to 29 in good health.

This CDR3 reads CSVGRGVSTEAFF. The rearrangement joins TRBV29-1 to TRBJ1-1; TCRdb picks TRBD1, but there is no DNA to check that call. Looked up from germline, CDR1 is SQVTM and CDR2 is ANQGSEA. CDR3 length: 13 residues.